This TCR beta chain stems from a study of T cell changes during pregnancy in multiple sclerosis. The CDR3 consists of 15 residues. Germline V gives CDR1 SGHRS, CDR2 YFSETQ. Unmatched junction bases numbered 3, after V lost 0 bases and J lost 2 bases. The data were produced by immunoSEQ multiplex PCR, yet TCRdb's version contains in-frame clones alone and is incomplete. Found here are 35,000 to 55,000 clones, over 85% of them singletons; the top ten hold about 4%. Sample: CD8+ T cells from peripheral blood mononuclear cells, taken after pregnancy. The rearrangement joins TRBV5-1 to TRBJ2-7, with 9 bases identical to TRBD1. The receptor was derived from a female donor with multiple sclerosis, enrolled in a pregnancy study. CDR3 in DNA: TGCGCCAGCAGCTTGGAGGACAGGGGCCCCTACGAGCAGTACTTC. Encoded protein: CASSLEDRGPYEQYF.